A single sample is the source of the 23 T cell receptor beta chains below, sequenced in a study of blood T cell repertoires in COVID-19. Using immunoSEQ multiplex PCR, the repertoire was profiled, and TCRdb retains in-frame clones only, with some absent. Seen here are 100,000 to 150,000 clones, approximately 70% observed once, and the top ten hold approximately 1.9%. Sequences were obtained from peripheral blood. The receptors stem from a woman between 65 and 79 years old with acute or convalescent COVID-19.

The chain employs TRBV3-1 (or the pseudogene TRBV3-2) and TRBJ2-1; 11 nucleotides align to TRBD2. The CDR3 spans 14 residues. The germline V gene encodes CDR1 LGHDT and CDR2 YNNKEL (reference sequence). Germline trimming cut 3 bases from V and 9 bases from J; bases unmatched to any gene: 4. The CDR3 DNA is TGTGCCAGCAGCCAGACTAGCGGGAATAGTGAGCAGTTCTTC. Amino acid sequence: CASSQTSGNSEQFF.

The chain links TRBV27 to TRBJ1-2, with unresolved D. CDR1 is MNHEY, CDR2 SMNVEV, per germline (reference sequence). CDR3 size: 14 residues. Trimming took off 5 bases at V and 2 bases at J, with 12 bases between the two ends. CDR3 region: CASSPLWPNYGYTF. For the CDR3, the DNA is TGTGCCAGCAGTCCTCTGTGGCCGAACTATGGCTACACCTTC.

The V call is TRBV10-3, the J call TRBJ2-5; D may be TRBD1 (6 bases). Trimming shortened V by 0 bases and J by 5 bases, and 13 bases separated the two germline ends. Per germline, CDR1 ENHRY and CDR2 SYGVKD. This CDR3 is 15 amino acids long. This CDR3 is CAISESLDRGETQYF. In DNA, the CDR3 is TGTGCCATCAGTGAGTCGTTGGATAGGGGGGAGACCCAGTACTTC.

The sample holds a few counts of this clone. The V and J genes are TRBV9 and TRBJ2-7; D is possibly TRBD2 (6 bases). The V gene's germline CDR1 is SGDLS and CDR2 YYNGEE. This CDR3 comprises 15 residues. V lost 4 bases and J 2 bases, leaving 16 bases between the germline ends. The CDR3 nucleotides read TGTGCCAGCAGCCGCGGGGCAGGCCAGACCTACGAGCAGTACTTC. Translation gives CASSRGAGQTYEQYF.

This clone was observed a single time. This chain joins TRBV11-2 and TRBJ2-5, with 8 bases that match TRBD2. Germline-derived CDR1 and CDR2 are SGHAT and FQNNGV. This CDR3 has 16 amino acids. The ends lost 1 base at V and 5 bases at J; junction bases unmatched: 9. CDR3 protein: CASSLVVAGFQETQYF. The CDR3 DNA follows: TGTGCCAGCAGCTTAGTGGTAGCGGGGTTTCAGGAGACCCAGTACTTC.

V is TRBV29-1 and J is TRBJ2-3, with TRBD1 matching 10 bases. J gave up 1 base and V 7 bases, and 5 bases lay outside the gene matches. Germline loops: CDR1 SQVTM, CDR2 ANQGSEA. CDR3 length: 14 residues. The CDR3 reads CSATTGGGTDTQYF. CDR3 bases: TGCAGCGCCACGACAGGGGGCGGCACAGATACGCAGTATTTT.

The J gene is TRBJ2-7, the V gene TRBV1; the D call TRBD2 from the table was never checked on the DNA. TRBV1 represents a pseudogene. This CDR3 has 18 amino acids. The CDR3 spells CTSSQDFRKEGNIYEQYF. The DNA of the CDR3 is TGCACCAGCAGCCAAGACTTTCGGAAGGAGGGGAATATCTACGAGCAGTACTTC.

In its sample, this clone was seen once. The rearrangement uses TRBV14 and TRBJ2-2; 7 bases agree with TRBD2. This CDR3 is 17 amino acids long. Looked up from germline, CDR1 is SGHDN and CDR2 is FVKESK. V shed 3 bases and J 4 bases; nucleotides not matched to a gene: 11. As DNA, the CDR3 is TGTGCCAGCAGCCACCCCCCCGGGGCGGGAGTCACCGGGGAGCTGTTTTTT. Protein: CASSHPPGAGVTGELFF. The whole variable domain, filled in from reference TRBV14 and TRBJ2-2, reads EAGVTQFPSHSVIEKGQTVTLRCDPISGHDNLYWYRRVMGKEIKFLLHFVKESKQDESGMPNNRFLAERTGGTYSTLKVQPAELEDSGVYFCASSHPPGAGVTGELFFGEGSRLTVL.

The chain is built from TRBV6-5 and TRBJ1-2; 10 bases map to TRBD1. Germline V gene data show CDR1 as MNHEY and CDR2 as SVGAGI. The CDR3 is 14 amino acids. With 4 bases clipped from V and 4 bases from J, the junction kept 3 bases outside the gene matches. The CDR3: CASSSRDRGYGYTF. The CDR3 DNA is TGTGCCAGCAGTTCCCGGGACAGGGGCTATGGCTACACCTTC.

The chain uses TRBV5-5 and TRBJ1-2, with 7 bases identical to TRBD1. Per the germline V gene, CDR1 is SGHKS and CDR2 is YYEKEE (reference sequence). The CDR3 is made up of 14 amino acids. Unmatched junction bases numbered 8, after V lost 3 bases and J lost 6 bases. The CDR3: CASSSLRGEDGYTF. CDR3 DNA sequence: TGTGCCAGCAGCTCCCTCAGGGGGGAGGATGGCTACACCTTC.

The chain carries TRBV5-1 and TRBJ1-5; 8 nucleotides align to TRBD1. There are 14 residues in the CDR3. CDR1 and CDR2 from the germline V gene are SGHRS and YFSETQ. Germline trimming cut 4 bases from V and 2 bases from J; bases unmatched to any gene: 2. Here the CDR3 DNA reads TGCGCCAGCAGCCAGACAGGGGGCAATCAGCCCCAGCATTTT. Translation: CASSQTGGNQPQHF. Variable domain in full (rest from reference TRBV5-1 and TRBJ1-5): KAGVTQTPRYLIKTRGQQVTLSCSPISGHRSVSWYQQTPGQGLQFLFEYFSETQRNKGNFPGRFSGRQFSNSRSEMNVSTLELGDSALYLCASSQTGGNQPQHFGDGTRLSIL.

This clone has a handful of counts. The rearrangement joins TRBV7-6 to TRBJ1-4; possible D gene TRBD1, 5 bases. Trimming took off 3 bases at V and 3 bases at J, with 11 bases between the two ends. Germline CDR1 and CDR2: SGHVS and FNYEAQ. The CDR3 loop spans 15 amino acids. The CDR3, as DNA: TGTGCCAGCAGCTTTAGGGGTCAGCCTAATGAAAAACTGTTTTTT. Translation gives CASSFRGQPNEKLFF. The full variable domain, in which reference TRBV7-6 and TRBJ1-4 provide the parts outside the CDR3, is GAGVSQSPRYKVTKRGQDVALRCDPISGHVSLYWYRQALGQGPEFLTYFNYEAQQDKSGLPNDRFSAERPEGSISTLTIQRTEQRDSAMYRCASSFRGQPNEKLFFGSGTQLSVL.

This clone has a single count. The rearrangement joins TRBV12-3 or TRBV12-4 to TRBJ1-1; TRBD1 matches at 11 bases. Trimming removed 3 bases from V and 7 bases from J; junction bases left unmatched: 1. CDR3 length: 13 amino acids. CDR3 sequence: CASSFGTGGEAFF. As DNA, the CDR3 is TGTGCCAGCAGTTTTGGGACAGGGGGTGAAGCTTTCTTT.

The V gene is TRBV12-3 or TRBV12-4, the J gene TRBJ2-5; 10 bases map to TRBD1. The CDR3 extends over 12 amino acids. V shed 6 bases, J shed 8 bases, and the junction held 3 bases outside the gene matches. The CDR3 bases are TGTGCCAGCAGCCGACAGGGGGCAACCCAGTACTTC. It yields the protein CASSRQGATQYF.

By share of the sample, this clone is medium-sized (0.01 to 0.1%). The junction differs from germline at one of its ends, possibly a read error. The V call is TRBV7-8, the J call TRBJ1-6, with TRBD1 as a possible D gene (6 bases). The germline V gene has CDR1 SGHVS and CDR2 FQNEAQ. The CDR3 extends over 15 amino acids. The CDR3 sequence is CASSWISGDNLPLHF. The CDR3 nucleotides are TGTGCCAGCAGCTGGATATCCGGGGACAATTTACCCCTCCACTTT.

This clone is a singleton in its sample. The chain links TRBV5-1 to TRBJ2-3, with TRBD2 matching over 9 bases. V lost 4 bases and J lost 2; bases outside the gene matches: 5. This CDR3 has 15 amino acids. CDR1 and CDR2 (germline): SGHRS, YFSETQ. For the CDR3, the DNA is TGCGCCAGCAGCCCTGGACTAGCGAACACAGATACGCAGTATTTT. This sequence encodes CASSPGLANTDTQYF.

The rearrangement joins TRBV7-9 to TRBJ1-6, with 8 bases aligning to TRBD1. Germline-derived CDR1 and CDR2 are SEHNR and FQNEAQ (reference sequence). The CDR3 contains 15 residues. Trimming at V came to 4 bases and at J to 9 bases, leaving 8 bases not matched to a gene. CDR3 sequence (DNA): TGTGCCAGCAGCTCTGGGACAGGTTTGGCTTCACCCCTCCACTTT. Its protein product is CASSSGTGLASPLHF.

The chain uses TRBV7-2 and TRBJ2-2, with 7 bases that match TRBD2. Germline CDR1 SGHTA, CDR2 FQGNSA. The ends lost 3 bases at V and 4 bases at J; junction bases unmatched: 8. This CDR3 comprises 16 residues. As DNA, the CDR3 is TGTGCCAGCAGCTTCTGGTCGGGGGGAACCACCGGGGAGCTGTTTTTT. Amino acids: CASSFWSGGTTGELFF.

The V and J genes are TRBV27 and TRBJ1-5; tentatively, D is TRBD1 (5 bases). The germline V and J ends were trimmed by 3 bases and 0 bases, with 21 bases remaining between them. This CDR3 is 19 amino acids long. Germline V gene sequence: CDR1 MNHEY, CDR2 SMNVEV (reference sequence). In nucleotides, the CDR3 is TGTGCCAGCAGTTTGATGGGGGGTACTATTAAATATAGCAATCAGCCCCAGCATTTT. Protein: CASSLMGGTIKYSNQPQHF.

This clone was picked up a small number of times. The chain has TRBV5-1 and TRBJ2-7, with a tentative D call TRBD1 (6 bases). The V gene's germline CDR1 is SGHRS and CDR2 YFSETQ. This CDR3 region has 16 residues. V lost 0 bases to trimming and J lost 3 bases, with 16 bases between them. The CDR3: CASSLDSGQRLYEQYF. The DNA for the CDR3 is TGCGCCAGCAGCTTGGACTCCGGACAGAGGCTCTACGAGCAGTACTTC.

The chain recombines TRBV5-8 with TRBJ2-7; TRBD1 aligns across 9 bases. V was pared by 3 bases and J by 6 bases, with 7 bases of the junction left unmatched. The CDR3 sequence is 14 residues long. Per germline, CDR1 SGHTS and CDR2 YDEGEE. For the CDR3, the DNA is TGTGCCAGCAGCTCACAGGGGGCTTTTCTCGAGCAGTACTTC. Translation gives CASSSQGAFLEQYF.

This clone was recorded only once. This rearrangement joins TRBV4-2 to TRBJ2-3; TRBD2 aligns across 10 bases. V dropped 4 bases and J dropped 1; count of bases not matched to a gene: 2. The CDR3 sequence is 15 residues long. Per germline, CDR1 LGHNA and CDR2 YNFKEQ. The CDR3 region has the DNA TGTGCCAGCAGCCCCGGGACTAGCGGCACAGATACGCAGTATTTT. Translating gives CASSPGTSGTDTQYF.

V usage is TRBV19 and J usage is TRBJ1-2; 9 nucleotides align to TRBD1. Germline-derived CDR1 and CDR2 are LNHDA and SQIVND (reference sequence). This CDR3 is built from 14 residues. With 1 base clipped from V and 7 bases from J, the junction kept 4 bases outside the gene matches. CDR3: CASSIGTGEFGYTF. Written as DNA, the CDR3 is TGTGCCAGTAGTATAGGGACAGGGGAGTTTGGCTACACCTTC.